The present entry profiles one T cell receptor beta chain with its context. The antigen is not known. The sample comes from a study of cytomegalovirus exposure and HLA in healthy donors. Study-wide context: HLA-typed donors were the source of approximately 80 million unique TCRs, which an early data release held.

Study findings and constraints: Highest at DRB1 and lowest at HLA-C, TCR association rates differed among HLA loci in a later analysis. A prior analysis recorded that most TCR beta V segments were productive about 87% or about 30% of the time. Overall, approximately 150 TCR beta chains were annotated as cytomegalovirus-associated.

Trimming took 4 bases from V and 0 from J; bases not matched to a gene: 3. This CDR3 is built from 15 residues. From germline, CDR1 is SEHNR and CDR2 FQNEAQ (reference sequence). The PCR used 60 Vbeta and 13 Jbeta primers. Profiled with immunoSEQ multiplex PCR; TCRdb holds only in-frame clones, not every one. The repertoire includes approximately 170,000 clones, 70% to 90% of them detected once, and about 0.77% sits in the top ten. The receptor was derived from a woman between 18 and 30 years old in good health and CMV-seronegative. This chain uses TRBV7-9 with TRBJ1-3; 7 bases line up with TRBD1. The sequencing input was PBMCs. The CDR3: CASSSGQASGNTIYF. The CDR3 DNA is TGTGCCAGCAGCTCCGGACAGGCCTCTGGAAACACCATATATTTT. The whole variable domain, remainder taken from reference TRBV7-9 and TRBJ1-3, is DTGVSQNPRHKITKRGQNVTFRCDPISEHNRLYWYRQTLGQGPEFLTYFQNEAQLEKSRLLSDRFSAERPKGSFSTLEIQRTEQGDSAMYLCASSSGQASGNTIYFGEGSWLTVV.